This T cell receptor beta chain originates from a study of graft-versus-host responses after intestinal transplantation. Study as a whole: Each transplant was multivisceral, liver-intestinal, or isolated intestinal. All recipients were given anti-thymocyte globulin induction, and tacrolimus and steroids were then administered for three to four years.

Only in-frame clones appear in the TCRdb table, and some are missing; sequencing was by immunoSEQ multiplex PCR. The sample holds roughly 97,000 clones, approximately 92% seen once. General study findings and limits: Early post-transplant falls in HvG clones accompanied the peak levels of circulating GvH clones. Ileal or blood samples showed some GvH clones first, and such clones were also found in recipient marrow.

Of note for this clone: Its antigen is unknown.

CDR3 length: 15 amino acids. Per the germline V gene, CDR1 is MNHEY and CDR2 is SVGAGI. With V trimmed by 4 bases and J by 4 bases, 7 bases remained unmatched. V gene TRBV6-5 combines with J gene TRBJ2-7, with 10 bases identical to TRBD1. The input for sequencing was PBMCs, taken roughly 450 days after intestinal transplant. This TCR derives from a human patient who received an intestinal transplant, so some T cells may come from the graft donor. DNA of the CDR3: TGTGCCAGCAGTTGGGGGACAGGGGAAATATACGAGCAGTACTTC. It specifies CASSWGTGEIYEQYF.